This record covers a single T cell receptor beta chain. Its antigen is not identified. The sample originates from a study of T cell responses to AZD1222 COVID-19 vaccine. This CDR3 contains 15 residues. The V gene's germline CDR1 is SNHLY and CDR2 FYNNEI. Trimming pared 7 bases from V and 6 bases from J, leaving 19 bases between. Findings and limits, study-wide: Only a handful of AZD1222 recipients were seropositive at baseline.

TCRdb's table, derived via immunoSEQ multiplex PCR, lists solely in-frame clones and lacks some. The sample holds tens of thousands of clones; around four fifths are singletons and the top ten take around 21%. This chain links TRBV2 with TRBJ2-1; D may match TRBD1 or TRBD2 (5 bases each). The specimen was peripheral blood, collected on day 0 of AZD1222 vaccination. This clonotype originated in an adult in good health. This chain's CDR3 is CASIPGRGASNEQFF. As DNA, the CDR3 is TGTGCCAGCATCCCGGGTAGGGGAGCATCCAATGAGCAGTTCTTC. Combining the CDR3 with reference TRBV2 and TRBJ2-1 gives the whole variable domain EPEVTQTPSHQVTQMGQEVILRCVPISNHLYFYWYRQILGQKVEFLVSFYNNEISEKSEIFDDQFSVERPDGSNFTLKIRSTKLEDSAMYFCASIPGRGASNEQFFGPGTRLTVL.